These 27 T cell receptor beta chains came from one sample sequenced in a study of blood T cell repertoires in COVID-19. The assay was immunoSEQ multiplex PCR, and TCRdb's table has in-frame clones only and misses some. Of over 250,000 clones detected, approximately 89% appear once; the ten largest clones hold 2% to 3%. Source material: peripheral blood. These receptors all stem from a woman aged 45-65 years with acute or convalescent COVID-19.

The chain uses TRBV29-1 and TRBJ1-4; D gene ambiguous. This CDR3 has 14 residues. Germline lookup yields CDR1 SQVTM and CDR2 ANQGSEA. V was shortened by 4 bases and J by 5 bases, with 14 bases between the two germline ends. This chain's CDR3 is CSVVLPRENEKLFF. CDR3 nucleotides: TGCAGCGTTGTCCTCCCTCGGGAGAATGAAAAACTGTTTTTT.

Points on this clone: The sample carries other DNA sequences with the same CDR3. V usage is TRBV2 and J usage is TRBJ2-7, with D possibly being TRBD1 (6 bases). The V gene lost 4 bases and the J gene lost 5 bases, with 9 bases spanning the gap. CDR3 size: 12 residues. Germline CDR1 and CDR2: SNHLY and FYNNEI. The CDR3 nucleotides read TGTGCCAGCAGTGCTCAGGGGAACGAGCAGTACTTC. It specifies CASSAQGNEQYF.

The chain uses TRBV9 and TRBJ2-7; TRBD2 matches 7 bases. The CDR3 has 16 amino acids. Looked up from germline, CDR1 is SGDLS and CDR2 is YYNGEE. J lost 2 bases, V lost 0 bases, and 8 bases had no gene match. The CDR3: CASSVGSSGATYEQYF. The DNA of the CDR3 is TGTGCCAGCAGCGTAGGGTCCAGCGGGGCAACCTACGAGCAGTACTTC.

This chain connects TRBV3-1 (or the pseudogene TRBV3-2) to TRBJ2-2, with TRBD1 as a possible D gene (6 bases). The V gene's germline CDR1 is LGHDT and CDR2 YNNKEL (reference sequence). This CDR3 spans 14 amino acids. V lost 0 bases and J 6 bases, leaving 8 bases between the germline ends. The CDR3 nucleotides are TGTGCCAGCAGCCAAGAAGGGGGTTCCGGGGAGCTGTTTTTT. Amino acid sequence: CASSQEGGSGELFF.

The V gene is TRBV7-3, the J gene TRBJ2-1, with a possible D match to TRBD1 (6 bases). Per germline, CDR1 SGHTA and CDR2 FQGTGA. V gave up 3 bases and J gave up 8 bases, with 17 bases separating them. The length of the CDR3 is 15 residues. In DNA form, the CDR3 reads TGTGCCAGCAGCTTCGGGGCAGGGGCGCAGCATGAGCAGTTCTTC. Protein sequence: CASSFGAGAQHEQFF.

The V call is TRBV19, the J call TRBJ1-2, with D possibly TRBD1 on 6 matching bases. The germline gives CDR1 LNHDA, CDR2 SQIVND (reference sequence). This CDR3 contains 14 residues. V lost 6 bases, J lost 2 bases, and 13 bases lay in between. The CDR3, as DNA: TGTGCCAGTAGCAGGGGAGTCTCCAACTATGGCTACACCTTC. It translates to CASSRGVSNYGYTF.

This chain joins TRBV12-5 and TRBJ1-1, with D possibly TRBD1 on 5 matching bases. Trimming shortened V by 5 bases and J by 1 base, and 8 bases separated the two germline ends. This CDR3 spans 13 amino acids. Germline loops: CDR1 LGHNT, CDR2 FRNRAP. Here the CDR3 reads CASGPTANTEAFF. Written as DNA, the CDR3 is TGTGCTAGTGGTCCGACAGCGAACACTGAAGCTTTCTTT.

V usage is TRBV18 and J usage is TRBJ2-5; 7 bases line up with TRBD1. The CDR3 sequence is 13 residues long. CDR1 and CDR2 (germline): KGHSH, LQKENI. Unmatched junction bases numbered 4, after V lost 4 bases and J lost 5 bases. The CDR3, as DNA: TGTGCCAGCTCACTCGAGGGGGCGGAGACCCAGTACTTC. This gives the protein CASSLEGAETQYF. Together with reference TRBV18 and TRBJ2-5, the CDR3 gives the full variable domain: NAGVMQNPRHLVRRRGQEARLRCSPMKGHSHVYWYRQLPEEGLKFMVYLQKENIIDESGMPKERFSAEFPKEGPSILRIQQVVRGDSAAYFCASSLEGAETQYFGPGTRLLVL.

This chain joins TRBV12-5 and TRBJ1-1; D is unclear. The CDR3 spans 17 residues. CDR1 is LGHNT and CDR2 is FRNRAP in the germline V gene. V was clipped by 0 bases and J by 1 base, with 15 bases between them. CDR3 DNA: TGTGCTAGTGGTTTGGTAGTCTTGGGCAGGTCGAACACTGAAGCTTTCTTT. Translation: CASGLVVLGRSNTEAFF.

In DNA, the CDR3 is TGCGCCAGCAGCCGGCCGGCCTACGGGACGCAGACTAGGGCCCATCGGGACAATGAGCAGTTCTTC. Protein sequence: CASSRPAYGTQTRAHRDNEQFF. This chain links TRBV4-1 with TRBJ2-1; weak D call: TRBD2 (6 bases). This CDR3 has 22 residues. Germline V gene sequence: CDR1 MGHRA, CDR2 YSYEKL. Trimming left V 4 bases short and J 5 bases short, with 36 bases between.

The chain links TRBV27 to TRBJ1-1; D perhaps matches TRBD1 (6 bases). This CDR3 is 14 amino acids long. Per germline, CDR1 MNHEY and CDR2 SMNVEV (reference sequence). V lost 3 bases and J 4 bases, leaving 12 bases between the germline ends. CDR3 protein: CASSFWGRRTEAFF. The CDR3 DNA reads TGTGCCAGCAGTTTCTGGGGGCGCCGCACTGAAGCTTTCTTT.

The chain has TRBV9 and TRBJ1-2; 9 nucleotides agree with TRBD1. The CDR3 is 14 residues long. The V gene end was trimmed by 4 bases and the J gene end by 6 bases; junction bases not matched to a gene: 7. Germline V lookup: CDR1 SGDLS, CDR2 YYNGEE. This CDR3 is CASSLDRGRNGYTF. The CDR3 DNA follows: TGTGCCAGCAGCCTGGACAGGGGCCGGAATGGCTACACCTTC.

This chain uses TRBV18 with TRBJ2-3; D is undetermined. Germline CDR1 is KGHSH and CDR2 is LQKENI. V was shortened by 6 bases and J by 2 bases, with 12 bases between the two germline ends. CDR3 size: 14 residues. This CDR3 reads CASSKSTTTDTQYF. The CDR3 nucleotides read TGTGCCAGCTCTAAATCCACTACCACAGATACGCAGTATTTT.

J is TRBJ1-5 and V is TRBV27; no definite D call. This CDR3 has 13 amino acids. V was clipped by 0 bases and J by 4 bases, with 4 bases between them. CDR1 is MNHEY, CDR2 SMNVEV, per germline (reference sequence). This CDR3 reads CASSLSANQPQHF. The CDR3 DNA sequence: TGTGCCAGCAGTTTATCAGCGAATCAGCCCCAGCATTTT.

The gene calls are TRBV4-1 and TRBJ1-2; 8 bases line up with TRBD1. Germline V gene sequence: CDR1 MGHRA, CDR2 YSYEKL. The CDR3 loop spans 14 amino acids. With V trimmed by 1 base and J by 6 bases, 4 bases remained unmatched. Here the CDR3 reads CASSQAGGVDGYTF. The CDR3 nucleotides read TGCGCCAGCAGCCAAGCAGGGGGCGTTGATGGCTACACCTTC.

The chain joins TRBV7-9 to TRBJ2-5, with unresolved D. CDR1 and CDR2 (germline): SEHNR, FQNEAQ (reference sequence). The CDR3 is 15 residues long. V lost 1 base, J lost 0 bases, and 9 bases lay in between. Written as DNA, the CDR3 is TGTGCCAGCAGCTTAGGACCCCGGGACCAAGAGACCCAGTACTTC. Its translation is CASSLGPRDQETQYF.

This clone was observed a single time. The chain is built from TRBV4-1 and TRBJ1-5; no definite D call. The CDR3 runs 16 residues. V dropped 0 bases and J dropped 10 bases, with 19 bases sitting between them. Per germline, CDR1 MGHRA and CDR2 YSYEKL. The CDR3 spells CASSQEGTQSHGPQHF. The CDR3 region has the DNA TGCGCCAGCAGCCAAGAGGGCACGCAGTCCCATGGACCCCAGCATTTT.

J is TRBJ2-3 and V is TRBV7-9; 8 bases agree with TRBD1. V lost 5 bases and J lost 3; bases outside the gene matches: 7. This CDR3 contains 15 residues. CDR1 SEHNR and CDR2 FQNEAQ come from the germline V gene (reference sequence). CDR3 coding DNA: TGTGCCAGCAGCCTGACAGGGGATAGGACAGATACGCAGTATTTT. Translated, it gives CASSLTGDRTDTQYF.

This clone was observed a single time. This sequence joins TRBV28 and TRBJ1-2, with D possibly TRBD1 on 6 matching bases. Germline V lookup: CDR1 MDHEN, CDR2 SYDVKM. The V and J ends lost 2 bases and 4 bases respectively, with 11 bases between them. This CDR3 spans 14 amino acids. This CDR3 is CASSLRGNGYGYTF. CDR3 in DNA: TGTGCCAGCAGTTTAAGGGGGAACGGCTATGGCTACACCTTC.

The rearrangement joins TRBV18 to TRBJ1-1; 9 bases map to TRBD1. The V and J ends lost 6 bases and 2 bases, in that order; junction bases with no gene match: 7. Germline V gene sequence: CDR1 KGHSH, CDR2 LQKENI. The CDR3 is 15 amino acids. The DNA of the CDR3 is TGTGCCAGCTCGGCCACAGGGGGCGGCAACACTGAAGCTTTCTTT. Translating gives CASSATGGGNTEAFF.

The chain links TRBV28 to TRBJ1-5, with D perhaps matching TRBD1 (6 bases). CDR1 is MDHEN and CDR2 is SYDVKM in the germline V gene. Trimming took 6 bases from V and 2 from J, leaving 20 bases between them. The CDR3 has 17 residues. CDR3 amino acids: CASRPTGIRGRNQPQHF. The CDR3 DNA sequence: TGTGCCAGCAGGCCGACAGGTATTCGAGGGCGCAATCAGCCCCAGCATTTT.

This chain uses TRBV2 with TRBJ1-1; 10 bases match TRBD1. CDR1 and CDR2 from the germline V gene are SNHLY and FYNNEI. The V segment lost 7 bases and the J segment 7 bases; nucleotides outside the gene matches: 9. The CDR3 is 14 amino acids. CDR3 protein: CASNRRTGGGEAFF. CDR3 coding DNA: TGTGCCAGCAACCGCCGGACAGGGGGGGGTGAAGCTTTCTTT. The complete variable domain, with remaining parts taken from reference TRBV2 and TRBJ1-1, reads EPEVTQTPSHQVTQMGQEVILRCVPISNHLYFYWYRQILGQKVEFLVSFYNNEISEKSEIFDDQFSVERPDGSNFTLKIRSTKLEDSAMYFCASNRRTGGGEAFFGQGTRLTVV.

The V and J genes are TRBV7-9 and TRBJ1-2; maybe TRBD1 (5 bases). CDR1 and CDR2 from the germline V gene are SEHNR and FQNEAQ (reference sequence). The germline V and J ends were trimmed by 2 bases and 6 bases, with 13 bases remaining between them. The CDR3 runs 14 residues. CDR3 residues: CASSLRGRDHGYTF. CDR3 DNA sequence: TGTGCCAGCAGCTTAAGGGGCAGGGATCATGGCTACACCTTC.

The chain is built from TRBV25-1 and TRBJ1-5, with D possibly matching TRBD1 (6 bases). This CDR3 is built from 17 residues. Germline V CDR1 and CDR2: MGHDK, SYGVNS. With 3 bases removed from V and 1 base from J, the gap between germline ends came to 16 bases. The CDR3 DNA sequence: TGTGCCAGCAGTGATACTGGAACAGGGTCCAGCAATCAGCCCCAGCATTTT. This gives the protein CASSDTGTGSSNQPQHF.

In nucleotides, the CDR3 is TGTGCCAGCAGTACCCCCGGGAGAACCACAGATACGCAGTATTTT. Amino acids: CASSTPGRTTDTQYF. The chain combines TRBV6-2 or TRBV6-3 with TRBJ2-3; D might be TRBD2 (6 bases). Looked up from germline, CDR1 is MNHEY and CDR2 is SVGEGT. This CDR3 is built from 15 residues. The germline V and J ends were trimmed by 5 bases and 2 bases, with 14 bases remaining between them.

The chain joins TRBV6-5 to TRBJ1-6; tentatively, D is TRBD1 (6 bases). Looked up from germline, CDR1 is MNHEY and CDR2 is SVGAGI. V lost 6 bases to trimming and J lost 7 bases, with 7 bases between them. CDR3 length: 12 residues. CDR3 region: CASSRGNSPLHF. CDR3 in DNA: TGTGCCAGCAGCAGGGGCAATTCACCCCTCCACTTT.

This chain connects TRBV27 to TRBJ1-1; D ambiguous. Germline CDR1 is MNHEY and CDR2 is SMNVEV (reference sequence). The CDR3 consists of 12 residues. Trimming left V 3 bases short and J 8 bases short, with 10 bases between. CDR3 in DNA: TGTGCCAGCAGTTTTAACGGCAGGGAAGCTTTCTTT. It translates to CASSFNGREAFF.